This TCR beta chain was recorded in a study of blood T cell repertoires in COVID-19. Turning to the study itself: Researchers got acute and convalescent COVID-19 samples from the United States, Italy and Spain. Sources were T cells, B-cell-depleted T cells, or PBMCs; the material itself was cDNA or gDNA.

The CDR3 sequence is 14 residues long. Deletions cut 7 bases from V and 0 bases from J, with 12 bases between. CDR1 SNHLY and CDR2 FYNNEI come from the germline V gene. As handled by the study authors: Reference gene primer amplification gave estimated nucleated cell counts. Produced via immunoSEQ multiplex PCR; TCRdb's table is partial and in-frame only. V, J and clone size derive from that table, while D and trimming were established from the DNA sequence. Among about 190,000 clones, roughly 80% were seen once, and the ten largest hold roughly an eighth. Material for sequencing was peripheral blood. The receptor comes from a woman aged 45-65 years with acute or convalescent COVID-19. This rearrangement joins TRBV2 to TRBJ1-1, with D possibly matching TRBD1 (5 bases). As DNA, the CDR3 is TGTGCCAGCAAGGCGGGACGAATGAACACTGAAGCTTTCTTT. Its protein is CASKAGRMNTEAFF.